A single sample is the source of the 9 T cell receptor beta chains below, sequenced in a study of blood T cell repertoires in COVID-19. TCRdb's table, derived via immunoSEQ multiplex PCR, lists solely in-frame clones and lacks some. The profile shows about 52,000 clones, roughly 87% of them singletons. The sequenced material came from peripheral blood. The receptors were gathered from a human donor in a cohort sampled during active COVID-19.

This clone has just one count. The CDR3 nucleotides read TGTGCCAGTAGTACCCAACTAGCGGACTACAATGAGCAGTTCTTC. Translating gives CASSTQLADYNEQFF. V is TRBV19 and J is TRBJ2-1, with 8 bases that match TRBD2. Losses at the gene ends were 4 bases for V and 3 bases for J; bases not matched to a gene: 5. The CDR3 extends over 15 amino acids. CDR1 and CDR2 (germline): LNHDA, SQIVND (reference sequence).

V usage is TRBV6-2 or TRBV6-3 and J usage is TRBJ2-7; D is perhaps TRBD2 (5 bases). V was cut by 2 bases and J by 2 bases, with 13 bases left in between. Germline loops: CDR1 MNHEY, CDR2 SVGEGT. The CDR3 is 15 amino acids. CDR3 sequence: CASSYGLASPYEQYF. The CDR3 DNA follows: TGTGCCAGCAGTTACGGGCTAGCCTCCCCCTACGAGCAGTACTTC.

This clone showed up just once. The chain links TRBV13 to TRBJ2-7, with a possible D match to TRBD1 (6 bases). V dropped 5 bases and J dropped 0 bases, with 23 bases sitting between them. The CDR3 runs to 18 residues. Germline V CDR1 and CDR2: PRHDT, FYEKMQ (reference sequence). The CDR3 region is CASSPSTGLLEASYEQYF. In DNA, the CDR3 is TGTGCCAGCAGCCCTTCTACAGGGCTCCTTGAAGCCTCCTACGAGCAGTACTTC.

The V and J genes are TRBV6-5 and TRBJ1-3, with 7 bases that match TRBD1. The CDR3 has 15 amino acids. The trim removed 9 bases at V and 0 bases at J, leaving 8 bases unmatched. Germline CDR1 is MNHEY and CDR2 is SVGAGI. CDR3 DNA sequence: TGTGCCAGTGGGGCAGGGGGGATCTCTGGAAACACCATATATTTT. This encodes CASGAGGISGNTIYF.

The genes are TRBV6-6 and TRBJ2-7, with TRBD1 matching over 9 bases. CDR3 length: 14 amino acids. The V gene end was trimmed by 4 bases and the J gene end by 2 bases; junction bases not matched to a gene: 3. CDR1 MNHNY and CDR2 SVGAGI come from the germline V gene (reference sequence). CDR3 nucleotides: TGTGCCAGCAGTTTGGACAGGGGACCCTACGAGCAGTACTTC. It specifies CASSLDRGPYEQYF.

This clone appeared a single time. The rearrangement joins TRBV6-6 to TRBJ1-4; 8 positions match TRBD1. CDR1 and CDR2 (germline): MNHNY, SVGAGI (reference sequence). The V segment lost 4 bases and the J segment 5 bases; nucleotides outside the gene matches: 9. This CDR3 is 16 amino acids long. CDR3 residues: CASSSPGGSVNEKLFF. CDR3 nucleotides: TGTGCCAGCAGTTCTCCAGGGGGCAGCGTCAATGAAAAACTGTTTTTT.

The chain joins TRBV30 to TRBJ1-1; D gene uncertain. This CDR3 comprises 13 residues. The germline V and J ends were trimmed by 1 base and 8 bases, with 14 bases remaining between them. Germline V gene data show CDR1 as GTSNPN and CDR2 as SVGIG (reference sequence). This CDR3 is CAWSEASVQEAFF. CDR3 DNA sequence: TGTGCCTGGAGTGAAGCGTCAGTTCAGGAAGCTTTCTTT.

This sequence joins TRBV28 and TRBJ1-2, with D possibly TRBD1 on 6 matching bases. The ends were cut back, 6 bases at V and 7 bases at J, with 9 bases in the middle. This CDR3 comprises 11 residues. In germline, CDR1 is MDHEN, CDR2 SYDVKM. CDR3 region: CASSRTAGYTF. Here the CDR3 DNA reads TGTGCCAGCAGCCGGACAGCTGGCTACACCTTC.

The chain couples TRBV30 to TRBJ2-3; a weak D match, TRBD2 (6 bases). Trimming pared 3 bases from V and 6 bases from J, leaving 19 bases between. Germline V gene sequence: CDR1 GTSNPN, CDR2 SVGIG (reference sequence). The CDR3 is made up of 15 amino acids. The CDR3 loop is CAWSLKGLGRDTQYF. Here the CDR3 DNA reads TGTGCCTGGAGCCTAAAGGGACTCGGCCGGGATACGCAGTATTTT.